This T cell receptor (beta chain) was documented in a study of cytomegalovirus exposure and HLA in healthy donors. Overall study context: Inside one of the first data releases sat around 77 million unique TCRs taken from HLA-typed donors. General study points: Across all donors, roughly uniform sequencing depth was an assumption of the presence/absence analyses. No immune exposure information besides CMV serostatus was available.

The PCR contained 60 Vbeta and 13 Jbeta primers. Authors' processing steps: In a later analysis, approximately 80 million unique TCR beta chains included roughly 11 million shared by two or more donors. Method: immunoSEQ multiplex PCR; TCRdb's copy keeps in-frame clones and lacks some. V and J calls and clone size are copied from that table; D and trimming were computed from the DNA. The sample holds under 200,000 clones, 75% to 85% seen once. Germline V gene sequence: CDR1 MGHDK, CDR2 SYGVNS. The CDR3 runs 15 residues. V was pared by 2 bases and J by 0 bases, with 10 bases between. This clone appeared once. Its antigen remains unknown.

The chain employs TRBV25-1 and TRBJ1-2, with unresolved D. The TCR originated in a male donor in good health and CMV-seropositive. Sequences were obtained from PBMCs. CDR3 DNA sequence: TGTGCCAGCAGTGAAGTTAGAGGGCCTAACTATGGCTACACCTTC. It encodes CASSEVRGPNYGYTF.